The 3 T cell receptor beta chains below were found in one sample sequenced in a study of T cell responses to AZD1222 COVID-19 vaccine. Here immunoSEQ multiplex PCR was the method, and the copy in TCRdb shows in-frame clones only, minus some. Among more than 95,000 clones, 90% were seen once, and the ten largest hold about 4.3%. The material was peripheral blood, obtained on day 0 of MenACWY control vaccination. The receptor set was obtained from an adult in good health.

The chain joins TRBV15 to TRBJ2-2; D might be TRBD1 or TRBD2, each matching 5 bases. The CDR3 spans 15 residues. Trimming pared 3 bases from V and 8 bases from J, leaving 16 bases between. Germline V CDR1 and CDR2: LNHNV, YYDKDF (reference sequence). Here the CDR3 reads CATSRDPPGRGELFF. As DNA, the CDR3 is TGTGCCACCAGCAGGGACCCCCCGGGGCGTGGGGAGCTGTTTTTT.

J is TRBJ1-2 and V is TRBV5-4; perhaps TRBD1 as D (6 bases). The CDR3 sequence is 16 residues long. CDR1 SGHNT and CDR2 YYREEE come from the germline V gene (reference sequence). V lost 4 bases to trimming and J lost 4 bases, with 20 bases between them. The CDR3 region has the DNA TGTGCCAGCAGCCCAACCAACAGGGAGGCCCCCTATGGCTACACCTTC. Its translation: CASSPTNREAPYGYTF.

The rearrangement uses TRBV19 and TRBJ2-7, with 7 nucleotides matching TRBD2. V was pared by 4 bases and J by 0 bases, with 9 bases of the junction left unmatched. This CDR3 is built from 16 residues. Germline V gene lookup returns CDR1 LNHDA and CDR2 SQIVND (reference sequence). CDR3 nucleotide sequence: TGTGCCAGTAGTACCCTAGACGGCGGGAGCTCCTACGAGCAGTACTTC. Encoded protein: CASSTLDGGSSYEQYF. The whole variable domain, remainder taken from reference TRBV19 and TRBJ2-7, is DGGITQSPKYLFRKEGQNVTLSCEQNLNHDAMYWYRQDPGQGLRLIYYSQIVNDFQKGDIAEGYSVSREKKESFPLTVTSAQKNPTAFYLCASSTLDGGSSYEQYFGPGTRLTVT.